Here is one T cell receptor beta chain with its context. The CDR3 runs 14 residues. CDR1 is SGDLS and CDR2 is YYNGEE in the germline V gene. Trimming removed 4 bases from V and 7 bases from J, with 18 bases in between. CD45RO-negative, CCR7-positively selected cells formed the naive CD8 fraction, excluding terminally differentiated effector memory CD45RA+ cells. Produced via immunoSEQ multiplex PCR; TCRdb's table is partial and in-frame only. This table holds over 2,000,000 clones, 80% to 95% found once. This specimen comes from a study of shared clonotypes between healthy human individuals. The source of this sequence is a man between 18 and 35 years old in good health. Some clones in this sample may be carry-over from other donors' samples. Sequencing was performed on naive CD8+ T cells from PBMCs. V usage is TRBV9 and J usage is TRBJ2-7; D remains ambiguous. The CDR3 here is CASSLAFGPKEQYF. The CDR3 DNA reads as TGTGCCAGCAGCCTCGCCTTTGGGCCTAAGGAGCAGTACTTC.